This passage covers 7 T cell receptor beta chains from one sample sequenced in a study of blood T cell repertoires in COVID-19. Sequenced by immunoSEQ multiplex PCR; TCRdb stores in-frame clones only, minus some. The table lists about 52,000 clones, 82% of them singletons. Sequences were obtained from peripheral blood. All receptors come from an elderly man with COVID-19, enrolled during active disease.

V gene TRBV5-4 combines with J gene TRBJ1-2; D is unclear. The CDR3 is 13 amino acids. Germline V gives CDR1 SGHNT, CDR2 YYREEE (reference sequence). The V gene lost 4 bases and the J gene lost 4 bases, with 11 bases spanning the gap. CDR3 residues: CASSPDSTYGYTF. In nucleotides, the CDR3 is TGTGCCAGCAGCCCGGACTCGACCTATGGCTACACCTTC.

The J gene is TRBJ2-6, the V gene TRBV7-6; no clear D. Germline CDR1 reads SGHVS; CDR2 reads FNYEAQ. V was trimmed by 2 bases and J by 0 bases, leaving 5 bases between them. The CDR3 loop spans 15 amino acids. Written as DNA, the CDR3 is TGTGCCAGCAGCTTACTTCCCTCTGGGGCCAACGTCCTGACTTTC. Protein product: CASSLLPSGANVLTF.

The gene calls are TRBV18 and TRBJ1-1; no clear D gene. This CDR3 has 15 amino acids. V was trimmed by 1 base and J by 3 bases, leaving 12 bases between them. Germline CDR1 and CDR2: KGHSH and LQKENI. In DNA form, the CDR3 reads TGTGCCAGCTCACCACGGCATTATGGAGACACTGAAGCTTTCTTT. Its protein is CASSPRHYGDTEAFF. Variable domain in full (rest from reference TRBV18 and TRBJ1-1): NAGVMQNPRHLVRRRGQEARLRCSPMKGHSHVYWYRQLPEEGLKFMVYLQKENIIDESGMPKERFSAEFPKEGPSILRIQQVVRGDSAAYFCASSPRHYGDTEAFFGQGTRLTVV.

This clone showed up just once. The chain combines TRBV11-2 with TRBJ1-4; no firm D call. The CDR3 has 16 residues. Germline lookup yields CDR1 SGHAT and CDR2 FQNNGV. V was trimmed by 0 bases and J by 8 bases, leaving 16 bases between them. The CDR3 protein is CASSLDSRPGGEKLFF. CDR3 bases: TGTGCCAGCAGCTTAGATTCAAGGCCAGGTGGAGAAAAACTGTTTTTT.

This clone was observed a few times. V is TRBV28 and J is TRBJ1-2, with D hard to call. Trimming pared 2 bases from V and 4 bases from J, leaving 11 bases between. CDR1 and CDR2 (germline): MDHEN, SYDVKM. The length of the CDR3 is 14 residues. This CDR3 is CASSLAGVLYGYTF. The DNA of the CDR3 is TGTGCCAGCAGTTTAGCGGGTGTCCTCTATGGCTACACCTTC.

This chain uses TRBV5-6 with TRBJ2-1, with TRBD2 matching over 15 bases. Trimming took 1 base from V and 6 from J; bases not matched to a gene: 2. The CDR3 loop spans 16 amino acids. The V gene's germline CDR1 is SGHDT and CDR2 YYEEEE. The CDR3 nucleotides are TGTGCCAGCAGCTTGTGGGGACTAGCGGGGGGCAATGAGCAGTTCTTC. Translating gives CASSLWGLAGGNEQFF.

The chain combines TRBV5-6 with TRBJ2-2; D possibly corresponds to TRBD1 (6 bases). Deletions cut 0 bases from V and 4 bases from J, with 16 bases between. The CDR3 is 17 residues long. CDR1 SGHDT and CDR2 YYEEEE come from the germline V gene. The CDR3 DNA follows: TGTGCCAGCAGCTTGGTCCCGGGACACCTCTCCACCGGGGAGCTGTTTTTT. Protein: CASSLVPGHLSTGELFF.